Reported below is one T cell receptor (beta chain). These data are taken from a study of cytomegalovirus exposure and HLA in healthy donors. V was cut by 9 bases and J by 4 bases, with 14 bases left in between. The germline V gene encodes CDR1 MGHRA and CDR2 YSYEKL. The CDR3 has 13 residues. PCR employed 60 Vbeta and 13 Jbeta primers. Data came from immunoSEQ multiplex PCR; TCRdb stores just in-frame clones and leaves some out. The data contain about 170,000 clones, about 76% of them singletons. The receptor's source is a woman aged 18-29 years in good health and CMV-seropositive. The sample was PBMCs. This chain uses TRBV4-1 with TRBJ2-3, with a weak D call TRBD2 (6 bases). CDR3 nucleotides: TGCGCCAGTGGCGGGGAGGTAGCAGATACGCAGTATTTT. Its protein is CASGGEVADTQYF.